This T cell receptor beta chain was identified in a study of T-cell reconstitution after alpha-beta-depleted transplantation in children. Remarks on this clonotype: What it recognizes is unknown.

It was with unique molecular identifiers that the TCRbeta library was prepared. TCRdb re-called the PCR reads with MiXCR, one entry per CDR3 protein. The data show around 490,000 distinct CDR3 sequences, with roughly 10% seen just once and 12% to 15% held by the top ten. Whole-study results and caveats: It was surviving recipient T cells and thymic progenitors that gave some patients high TCRbeta diversity at day 60. Diversity and T-cell counts at one year after transplant derived mostly from new T cells. Expanded clones from the graft, numbering several hundred, reportedly supplied alpha-beta T cells about two months after transplant.

V lost 6 bases to trimming and J lost 4 bases; unmatched junction nucleotides: 6. Germline values: CDR1 SQVTM, CDR2 ANQGSEA. The CDR3 spans 13 residues. The chain recombines TRBV29-1 with TRBJ2-3; TRBD2 aligns across 8 bases. Sample: PBMCs, mostly from graft donor cells, taken 180 days after TCRalphabeta/CD19-depleted stem cell transplant. The sequence came from a female patient aged 2 to 10 who had a stem cell transplant for aplastic anemia, so the T cells may come from the graft donor. The CDR3 bases are TGCAGCGTCCCCCGGCGGGGGGCAGATACGCAGTATTTT. It is translated as CSVPRRGADTQYF.